The present T cell receptor beta chain was sequenced within a study of blood T cell repertoires in COVID-19. The assay was immunoSEQ multiplex PCR, and TCRdb's table has in-frame clones only and misses some. The table has 90,000 to 120,000 clones, 82% seen once. This clone has just one count. CDR1 SGHNT and CDR2 YENEEA come from the germline V gene. Trimming at V came to 6 bases and at J to 5 bases, leaving 2 bases not matched to a gene. The CDR3 extends over 13 amino acids. Sequencing was performed on peripheral blood. This clonotype was sampled from a man in his fifties or sixties with acute or convalescent COVID-19. The rearrangement uses TRBV11-3 and TRBJ1-1, with TRBD1 matching over 11 bases. The CDR3 spells CASRGQGETEAFF. CDR3 nucleotides: TGTGCCAGCAGGGGACAGGGGGAGACTGAAGCTTTCTTT.